A selection of T cell receptor beta chains follows, all from one sample in a study of T cells in narcolepsy. The repertoire was sequenced with immunoSEQ multiplex PCR; TCRdb's copy has only in-frame clones and lacks some. The table has over 30,000 clones, under 85% seen once; the top ten hold 1.6%. The sequenced sample was CD45RA- memory CD4+ T cells from PBMCs. The source of these receptors is a human donor with narcolepsy. Each CDR3 is given with its conserved first and last residue. The order of the fields is V gene, clone size, J gene, CDR3 protein. A row's size may be missing; if present it is once, few, many or a size class.

>TRBV2|NA|TRBJ2-1
CASRGLAIDNEQFF
>TRBV10-2|NA|TRBJ2-7
CASSRGEGQLDGQYF
>TRBV27|NA|TRBJ1-1
CASSLGTGGFPAFF
>TRBV2|NA|TRBJ2-5
CASSEETQYF
>TRBV28|NA|TRBJ1-1
CASIPGAMNTEAFF
>TRBV19|few|TRBJ1-2
CASSTTGGVSGYTF
>TRBV5-1|few|TRBJ1-3
CASSSSGGSGNTIYF
>TRBV10-1|NA|TRBJ1-2
CASSYMGPQNVNYGYTF
>TRBV7-2|once|TRBJ2-2
CASSPLAGELFF
>TRBV29-1|NA|TRBJ1-1
CSVGQIMNTEAFF
>TRBV11-2|NA|TRBJ2-7
CASSVSYEQYF
>TRBV4-2|NA|TRBJ2-1
CASSQDRGGAYNEQFF
>TRBV29-1|NA|TRBJ2-7
CSVEQGGGEQYF
>TRBV6-5|NA|TRBJ2-5
CASSLGETQYF
>TRBV6-6|NA|TRBJ1-1
CASSYSNQGNTEAFF
>TRBV9|NA|TRBJ1-5
CASSYGGYSNQPQHF
>TRBV19|once|TRBJ2-1
CASSAQGIGEQFF
>TRBV10-2|NA|TRBJ1-1
CASTPGGAEAFF
>TRBV7-9|NA|TRBJ2-1
CASSQGDSARNEQFF
>TRBV7-2|NA|TRBJ2-7
CASSLLPALSYEQYF
>TRBV19|few|TRBJ1-2
CASFQGTTMEGYTF
>TRBV7-2|NA|TRBJ2-3
CASSYGRTDTQYF
>TRBV19|NA|TRBJ1-4
CASSRDRGEKLFF
>TRBV10-3|NA|TRBJ1-5
CAISESIRPNQPQHF
>TRBV5-1|NA|TRBJ1-3
CASSLNPRGAGNTIYF
>TRBV6-6|NA|TRBJ1-2
CASSRGRSYGYTF
>TRBV6-1|NA|TRBJ2-1
CASTGTGGRNEQFF
>TRBV5-1|NA|TRBJ2-1
CASSTGTSGEQFF
>TRBV6-6|NA|TRBJ2-4
CASSLAGGKNIQYF
>TRBV7-2|NA|TRBJ1-6
CASSLVEINSPLHF
>TRBV30|NA|TRBJ1-6
CAWKGSGNSPLHF
>TRBV7-2|NA|TRBJ1-2
CASSLAPSNYGYTF
>TRBV7-8|once|TRBJ1-4
CASSQLTTNEKLFF
>TRBV19|NA|TRBJ1-2
CASSIGGTGKGYTF
>TRBV11-2|NA|TRBJ1-2
CASSLEGRSGYTF
>TRBV9|NA|TRBJ2-5
CASSVASGGAPSQYF
>TRBV7-2|NA|TRBJ1-5
CASSSTGSSQPQHF
>TRBV6-4|NA|TRBJ1-1
CASSFDRNTEAFF
>TRBV7-8|NA|TRBJ1-6
CASSSGQLGSPLHF
>TRBV18|NA|TRBJ2-1
CASSPGTGSYNEQFF
>TRBV7-9|NA|TRBJ1-2
CASKPGPSDPIGYTF
>TRBV4-1|NA|TRBJ1-1
CASSQETQVKEAFF
>TRBV5-4|NA|TRBJ1-4
CASSQQQGSNEKLFF
>TRBV5-6|NA|TRBJ2-6
CASSSTASGANVLTF
>TRBV6-6|NA|TRBJ2-3
CASILTGATDTQYF